The 23 T cell receptor beta chains in this list originate from one sample, sequenced in a study of cytomegalovirus exposure and HLA in healthy donors. Amplification used 60 Vbeta primers and 13 Jbeta primers. Method: immunoSEQ multiplex PCR; TCRdb's copy keeps in-frame clones and lacks some. The top ten hold roughly 4.2% of the sample, which has 95,000 to 120,000 clones, roughly 72% seen once. Source material: PBMCs. The receptors derive from a woman between 40 and 55 years old in good health and CMV-seropositive.

The V and J genes are TRBV4-1 and TRBJ2-5; D perhaps matches TRBD1 (5 bases). CDR3 length equals 15 residues. With 2 bases removed from V and 2 bases from J, the gap between germline ends came to 12 bases. Germline CDR1 is MGHRA and CDR2 is YSYEKL. The CDR3 region is CASSQLRTFQETQYF. The CDR3 nucleotides are TGCGCCAGCAGCCAACTTAGGACATTTCAAGAGACCCAGTACTTC.

This CDR3 reads CASSPTPSNEKLFF. DNA of the CDR3: TGTGCCAGTAGTCCGACACCGTCAAATGAAAAACTGTTTTTT. The gene calls are TRBV19 and TRBJ1-4, with D uncertain. The V gene's germline CDR1 is LNHDA and CDR2 SQIVND (reference sequence). The CDR3 length is 14 residues. The V and J ends lost 5 bases and 5 bases respectively, with 12 bases between them.

The chain joins TRBV18 to TRBJ1-5; 11 bases agree with TRBD1. The V segment lost 0 bases and the J segment 5 bases; nucleotides outside the gene matches: 0. The length of the CDR3 is 15 residues. Germline-derived CDR1 and CDR2 are KGHSH and LQKENI. In DNA, the CDR3 is TGTGCCAGCTCACCACCGGGACAGGGGGATCAGCCCCAGCATTTT. Its protein is CASSPPGQGDQPQHF.

V and J are TRBV5-4 and TRBJ2-1; a weak D match, TRBD2 (6 bases). The germline CDR1 and CDR2 sequences are SGHNT and YYREEE (reference sequence). V gave up 4 bases and J gave up 3 bases, with 26 bases separating them. The CDR3 runs to 19 residues. The DNA for the CDR3 is TGTGCCAGCAGCCCTCCGTCGAGCGCGGGGCCGCAGAACTACAATGAGCAGTTCTTC. Protein product: CASSPPSSAGPQNYNEQFF.

This clone has just one count. The chain couples TRBV15 to TRBJ2-2; D is perhaps TRBD1 (6 bases). Trimming removed 0 bases at V and 7 bases at J, with 18 bases between. This CDR3 is built from 17 residues. The germline V gene has CDR1 LNHNV and CDR2 YYDKDF (reference sequence). As DNA, the CDR3 is TGTGCCACCAGCAGAGATGAGGGCAGGGGTACGGTCGGGGAGCTGTTTTTT. This gives the protein CATSRDEGRGTVGELFF.

The rearrangement uses TRBV28 and TRBJ1-6; tentatively, D is TRBD1 (5 bases). Germline lookup yields CDR1 MDHEN and CDR2 SYDVKM. CDR3 size: 19 residues. V lost 7 bases and J lost 0, with 22 bases in between. CDR3 sequence reads: CASITGDRSMGSYNSPLHF. The CDR3 nucleotides are TGTGCCAGCATCACCGGTGACAGAAGTATGGGCTCCTATAATTCACCCCTCCACTTT. Full variable domain (missing parts from reference TRBV28 and TRBJ1-6): DVKVTQSSRYLVKRTGEKVFLECVQDMDHENMFWYRQDPGLGLRLIYFSYDVKMKEKGDIPEGYSVSREKKERFSLILESASTNQTSMYLCASITGDRSMGSYNSPLHFGNGTRLTVT.

This chain connects TRBV2 to TRBJ2-1, with TRBD2 matching over 9 bases. There are 16 residues in the CDR3. V dropped 6 bases and J dropped 3; count of bases not matched to a gene: 9. Per germline, CDR1 SNHLY and CDR2 FYNNEI. CDR3 coding DNA: TGTGCCAGCAGCAACCCCTTAGCGGGGGTCTACAATGAGCAGTTCTTC. Translating gives CASSNPLAGVYNEQFF.

V gene TRBV11-3 combines with J gene TRBJ2-7, with a tentative D call TRBD1 (6 bases). Germline-derived CDR1 and CDR2 are SGHNT and YENEEA. V gave up 4 bases and J gave up 7 bases, with 14 bases separating them. The CDR3 loop spans 13 amino acids. DNA for the CDR3: TGTGCCAGCAGCTACACAGGGTTTGGGGAGCAGTACTTC. It is translated as CASSYTGFGEQYF.

The V gene is TRBV5-1, the J gene TRBJ2-2; the D is unclear. In germline, CDR1 is SGHRS, CDR2 YFSETQ. The V gene lost 0 bases and the J gene lost 6 bases, with 9 bases spanning the gap. CDR3 length: 14 amino acids. CDR3 DNA: TGCGCCAGCAGCTTGGTTATGGCGGCCGGGGAGCTGTTTTTT. Protein: CASSLVMAAGELFF.

This chain uses TRBV6-1 with TRBJ1-1; tentatively, D is TRBD1 (6 bases). CDR3 length: 12 amino acids. Trimming removed 6 bases from V and 6 bases from J, with 11 bases in between. Germline V gene lookup returns CDR1 MNHNS and CDR2 SASEGT. Here the CDR3 DNA reads TGTGCCAGCAGGGAATGGACAGCTGAAGCTTTCTTT. Encoded protein: CASREWTAEAFF.

The V call is TRBV13, the J call TRBJ2-3; D gene unclear. The V end lost 5 bases, the J end lost 3 bases, and 6 bases lay between the germline ends. The CDR3 contains 12 residues. Germline lookup yields CDR1 PRHDT and CDR2 FYEKMQ (reference sequence). The CDR3 loop reads CASSRRTDTQYF. The CDR3 nucleotides are TGTGCCAGCAGCCGGAGAACAGATACGCAGTATTTT. The full variable domain, with the rest looked up from reference TRBV13 and TRBJ2-3, is AAGVIQSPRHLIKEKRETATLKCYPIPRHDTVYWYQQGPGQDPQFLISFYEKMQSDKGSIPDRFSAQQFSDYHSELNMSSLELGDSALYFCASSRRTDTQYFGPGTRLTVL.

The rearrangement uses TRBV9 and TRBJ2-1; TRBD1 matches at 11 bases. The germline gives CDR1 SGDLS, CDR2 YYNGEE. This CDR3 is 15 amino acids long. Trimming cost V 3 bases and J 5 bases; bases outside gene matches: 4. CDR3: CASSDRTGGHNEQFF. CDR3 nucleotides: TGTGCCAGCAGCGACAGGACAGGGGGCCACAATGAGCAGTTCTTC.

This chain connects TRBV19 to TRBJ2-5, with 11 positions matching TRBD2. The CDR3 covers 15 residues. V dropped 4 bases and J dropped 2; count of bases not matched to a gene: 3. The V gene's germline CDR1 is LNHDA and CDR2 SQIVND (reference sequence). The CDR3 DNA is TGTGCCAGTAGTAGCCTAGCGGGGGGTCAAGAGACCCAGTACTTC. Encoded protein: CASSSLAGGQETQYF.

This chain links TRBV11-3 with TRBJ2-1; 7 positions match TRBD1. The CDR3 is 17 residues long. Losses at the gene ends were 5 bases for V and 6 bases for J; bases not matched to a gene: 16. Germline loops: CDR1 SGHNT, CDR2 YENEEA. CDR3 DNA sequence: TGTGCCAGCAGCACCCGGGGCAGGGGGAATCGTGGCAATGAGCAGTTCTTC. It yields the protein CASSTRGRGNRGNEQFF.

The rearrangement links TRBV18 to TRBJ1-1; 7 nucleotides line up with TRBD1. J lost 9 bases, V lost 5 bases, and 18 bases had no gene match. The germline V gene encodes CDR1 KGHSH and CDR2 LQKENI. The CDR3 length is 16 residues. DNA for the CDR3: TGTGCCAGCTCATCAGGACAGGTGAAGTCTGGGGAGAAAGCTTTCTTT. As protein: CASSSGQVKSGEKAFF.

This clone was seen only once. The CDR3 DNA follows: TGTGCCAGCAGCTTTTTTCCCCCGACTAGCGGGAAATACAATGAGCAGTTCTTC. Its protein product is CASSFFPPTSGKYNEQFF. The chain employs TRBV11-3 and TRBJ2-1; 11 positions match TRBD2. With V trimmed by 3 bases and J by 4 bases, 11 bases remained unmatched. Germline CDR1 is SGHNT and CDR2 is YENEEA. The CDR3 is made up of 18 amino acids. Combining the CDR3 with reference TRBV11-3 and TRBJ2-1 gives the whole variable domain EAGVVQSPRYKIIEKKQPVAFWCNPISGHNTLYWYLQNLGQGPELLIRYENEEAVDDSQLPKDRFSAERLKGVDSTLKIQPAELGDSAVYLCASSFFPPTSGKYNEQFFGPGTRLTVL.

V gene TRBV5-4 combines with J gene TRBJ2-7; tentatively, D is TRBD2 (5 bases). CDR1 and CDR2 (germline): SGHNT, YYREEE (reference sequence). CDR3 length equals 15 residues. V was cut by 4 bases and J by 5 bases, with 19 bases left in between. The CDR3 protein is CASSLPGTTNDEQYF. The CDR3 region has the DNA TGTGCCAGCAGCCTTCCGGGAACGACAAACGACGAGCAGTACTTC.

V gene TRBV19 combines with J gene TRBJ1-2, with TRBD1 matching over 9 bases. The CDR3 spans 16 residues. Trimming removed 9 bases from V and 0 bases from J; junction bases left unmatched: 11. Germline-derived CDR1 and CDR2 are LNHDA and SQIVND (reference sequence). The CDR3 loop is CASRGGTGSPNYGYTF. DNA of the CDR3: TGTGCCAGCCGTGGAGGGACAGGGAGCCCTAACTATGGCTACACCTTC.

The chain carries TRBV10-3 and TRBJ1-2; maybe TRBD1 (5 bases). Trimming left V 0 bases short and J 8 bases short, with 16 bases between. CDR1 ENHRY and CDR2 SYGVKD come from the germline V gene. This CDR3 is 15 amino acids long. CDR3 in amino acids: CAISESLGATQGYTF. CDR3 coding DNA: TGTGCCATCAGTGAGTCTCTAGGGGCCACCCAGGGCTACACCTTC.

The chain recombines TRBV6-5 with TRBJ1-2; 10 bases line up with TRBD1. The CDR3 length is 14 residues. V was pared by 1 base and J by 6 bases, with 2 bases of the junction left unmatched. Germline V gene lookup returns CDR1 MNHEY and CDR2 SVGAGI. This CDR3 is CASSYLGTGDGYTF. In DNA form, the CDR3 reads TGTGCCAGCAGTTACTTGGGGACAGGGGATGGCTACACCTTC.

About this clone: At one end the junction does not follow the germline gene, possibly because of a read error. V gene TRBV7-9 combines with J gene TRBJ1-2; D may be TRBD1 (6 bases). CDR3 length equals 16 residues. Germline V gene sequence: CDR1 SEHNR, CDR2 FQNEAQ (reference sequence). In DNA, the CDR3 is TGTTCCAGCACCATTCCGCGACAGGAGCATAACTATGGCTACACCTTC. It codes for CSSTIPRQEHNYGYTF. Together with reference TRBV7-9 and TRBJ1-2, the CDR3 gives the full variable domain: DTGVSQNPRHKITKRGQNVTFRCDPISEHNRLYWYRQTLGQGPEFLTYFQNEAQLEKSRLLSDRFSAERPKGSFSTLEIQRTEQGDSAMYLCSSTIPRQEHNYGYTFGSGTRLTVV.

The chain employs TRBV2 and TRBJ2-7, with D tentatively TRBD1 (6 bases). The CDR3 spans 14 residues. In germline, CDR1 is SNHLY, CDR2 FYNNEI. V was pared by 4 bases and J by 2 bases, with 12 bases between. DNA for the CDR3: TGTGCCAGCAGTGCCTCTCGGACAGCCTACGAGCAGTACTTC. It yields the protein CASSASRTAYEQYF.

The chain employs TRBV6-5 and TRBJ1-1; no definite D call. Germline CDR1 reads MNHEY; CDR2 reads SVGAGI. The CDR3 has 15 amino acids. V was pared by 6 bases and J by 0 bases, with 14 bases between. CDR3 protein: CASSPYSTLNTEAFF. DNA for the CDR3: TGTGCCAGCAGCCCCTACAGCACGCTGAACACTGAAGCTTTCTTT.